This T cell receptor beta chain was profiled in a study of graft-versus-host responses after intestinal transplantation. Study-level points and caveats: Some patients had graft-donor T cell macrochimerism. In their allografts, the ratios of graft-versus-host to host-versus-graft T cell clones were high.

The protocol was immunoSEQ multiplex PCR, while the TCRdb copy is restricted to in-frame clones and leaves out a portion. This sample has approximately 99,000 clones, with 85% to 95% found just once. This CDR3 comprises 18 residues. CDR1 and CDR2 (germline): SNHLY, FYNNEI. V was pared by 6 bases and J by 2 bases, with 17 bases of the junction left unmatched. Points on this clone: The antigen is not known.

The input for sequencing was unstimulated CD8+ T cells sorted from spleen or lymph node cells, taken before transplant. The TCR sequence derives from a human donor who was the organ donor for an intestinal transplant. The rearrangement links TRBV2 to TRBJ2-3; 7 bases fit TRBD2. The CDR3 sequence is CASSGYHKRLAATDTQYF. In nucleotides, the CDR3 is TGTGCCAGCAGCGGATACCATAAACGACTAGCAGCCACAGATACGCAGTATTTT.